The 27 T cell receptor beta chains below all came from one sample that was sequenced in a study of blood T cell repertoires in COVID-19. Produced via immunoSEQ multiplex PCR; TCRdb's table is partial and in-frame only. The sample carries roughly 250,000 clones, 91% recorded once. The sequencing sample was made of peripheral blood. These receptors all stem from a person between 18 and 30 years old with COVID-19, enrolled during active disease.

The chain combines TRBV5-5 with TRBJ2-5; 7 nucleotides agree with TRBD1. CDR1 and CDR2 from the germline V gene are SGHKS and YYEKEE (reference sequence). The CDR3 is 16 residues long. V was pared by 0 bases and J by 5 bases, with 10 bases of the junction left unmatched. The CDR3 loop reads CASSLGSTGAGETQYF. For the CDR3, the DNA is TGTGCCAGCAGCTTGGGGTCTACAGGGGCTGGGGAGACCCAGTACTTC.

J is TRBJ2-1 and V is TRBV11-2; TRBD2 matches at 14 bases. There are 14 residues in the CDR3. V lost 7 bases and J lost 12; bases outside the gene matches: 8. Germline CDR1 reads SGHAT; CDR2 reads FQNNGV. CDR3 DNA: TGTGCCAGCATCCGACTAGCGGGAGGGCCAACGCAGTTCTTC. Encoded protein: CASIRLAGGPTQFF.

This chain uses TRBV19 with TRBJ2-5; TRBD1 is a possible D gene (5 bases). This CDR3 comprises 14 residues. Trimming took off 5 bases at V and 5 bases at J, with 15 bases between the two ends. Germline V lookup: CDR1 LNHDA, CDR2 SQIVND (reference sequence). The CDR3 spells CASSSNSGSETQYF. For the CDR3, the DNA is TGTGCCAGTAGTTCGAATTCAGGGTCCGAGACCCAGTACTTC.

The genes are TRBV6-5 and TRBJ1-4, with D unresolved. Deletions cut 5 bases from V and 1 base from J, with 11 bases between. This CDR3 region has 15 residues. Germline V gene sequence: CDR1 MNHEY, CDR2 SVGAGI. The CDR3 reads CASSPRRVTNEKLFF. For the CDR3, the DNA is TGTGCCAGCAGTCCCCGCCGCGTAACTAATGAAAAACTGTTTTTT.

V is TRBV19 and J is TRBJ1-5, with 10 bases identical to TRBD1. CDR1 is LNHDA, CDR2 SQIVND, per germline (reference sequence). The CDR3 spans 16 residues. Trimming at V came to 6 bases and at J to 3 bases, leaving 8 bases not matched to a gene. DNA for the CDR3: TGTGCCAGTAGATTGGGGACAGGGGATTCCAATCAGCCCCAGCATTTT. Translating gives CASRLGTGDSNQPQHF.

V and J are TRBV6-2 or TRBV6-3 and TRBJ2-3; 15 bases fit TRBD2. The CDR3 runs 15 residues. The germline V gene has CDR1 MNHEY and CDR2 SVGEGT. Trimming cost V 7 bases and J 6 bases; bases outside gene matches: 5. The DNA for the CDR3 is TGTGCCAGCACCCCCGGACTAGCGGGAGGGGATACGCAGTATTTT. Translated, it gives CASTPGLAGGDTQYF.

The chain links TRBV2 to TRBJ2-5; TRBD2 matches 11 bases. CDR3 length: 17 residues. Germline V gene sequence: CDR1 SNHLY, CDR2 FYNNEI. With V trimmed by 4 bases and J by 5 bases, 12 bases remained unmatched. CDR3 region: CASSGLTSGRGSETQYF. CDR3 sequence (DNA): TGTGCCAGCAGTGGACTAACTAGCGGGAGAGGTTCGGAGACCCAGTACTTC. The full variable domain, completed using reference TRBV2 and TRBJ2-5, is EPEVTQTPSHQVTQMGQEVILRCVPISNHLYFYWYRQILGQKVEFLVSFYNNEISEKSEIFDDQFSVERPDGSNFTLKIRSTKLEDSAMYFCASSGLTSGRGSETQYFGPGTRLLVL.

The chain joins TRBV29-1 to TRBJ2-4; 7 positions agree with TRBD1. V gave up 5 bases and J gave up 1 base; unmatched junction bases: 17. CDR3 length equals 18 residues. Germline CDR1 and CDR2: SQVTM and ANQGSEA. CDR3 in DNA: TGCAGCGTTTCGTCCTTGGCAGGGGGTTCGGCCGCCAAAAACATTCAGTACTTC. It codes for CSVSSLAGGSAAKNIQYF.

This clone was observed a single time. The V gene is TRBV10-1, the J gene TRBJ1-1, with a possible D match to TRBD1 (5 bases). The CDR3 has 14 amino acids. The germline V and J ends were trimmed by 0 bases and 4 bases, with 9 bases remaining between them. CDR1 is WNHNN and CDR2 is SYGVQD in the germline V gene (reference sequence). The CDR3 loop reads CASSESIGATEAFF. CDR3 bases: TGCGCCAGCAGTGAGTCGATAGGGGCCACTGAAGCTTTCTTT.

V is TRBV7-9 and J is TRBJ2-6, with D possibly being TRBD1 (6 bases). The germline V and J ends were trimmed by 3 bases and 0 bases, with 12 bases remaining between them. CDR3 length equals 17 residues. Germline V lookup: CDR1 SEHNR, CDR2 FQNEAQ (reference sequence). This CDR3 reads CASSLTGSFSGANVLTF. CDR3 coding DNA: TGTGCCAGCAGCTTGACAGGTTCGTTCTCTGGGGCCAACGTCCTGACTTTC.

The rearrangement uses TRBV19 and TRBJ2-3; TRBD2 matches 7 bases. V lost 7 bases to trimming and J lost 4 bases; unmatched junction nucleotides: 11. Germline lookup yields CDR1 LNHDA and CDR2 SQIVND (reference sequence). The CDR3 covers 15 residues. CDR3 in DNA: TGTGCCAGTAAGGCCCGGCTAGCGGAGGCAGATACGCAGTATTTT. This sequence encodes CASKARLAEADTQYF.

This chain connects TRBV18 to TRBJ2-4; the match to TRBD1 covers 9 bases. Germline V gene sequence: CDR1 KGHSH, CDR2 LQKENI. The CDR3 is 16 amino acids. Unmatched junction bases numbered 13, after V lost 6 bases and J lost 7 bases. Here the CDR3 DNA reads TGTGCCAGCTCTCACACAGGGGGCGCTCCCTCTAACATTCAGTACTTC. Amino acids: CASSHTGGAPSNIQYF.

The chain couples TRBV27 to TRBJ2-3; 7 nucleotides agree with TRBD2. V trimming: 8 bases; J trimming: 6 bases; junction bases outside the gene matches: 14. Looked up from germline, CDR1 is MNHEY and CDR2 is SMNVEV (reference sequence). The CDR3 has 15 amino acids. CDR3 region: CASSPGRGRGDTQYF. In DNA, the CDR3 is TGTGCCAGCTCCCCCGGGCGCGGGAGAGGGGATACGCAGTATTTT.

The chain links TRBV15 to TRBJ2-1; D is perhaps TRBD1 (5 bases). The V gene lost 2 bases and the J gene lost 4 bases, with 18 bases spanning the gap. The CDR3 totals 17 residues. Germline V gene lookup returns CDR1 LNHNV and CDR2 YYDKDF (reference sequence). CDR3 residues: CATSRYHLQELYNEQFF. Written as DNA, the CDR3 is TGTGCCACCAGCAGATACCATCTACAGGAGTTGTACAATGAGCAGTTCTTC. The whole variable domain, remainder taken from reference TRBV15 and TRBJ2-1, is DAMVIQNPRYQVTQFGKPVTLSCSQTLNHNVMYWYQQKSSQAPKLLFHYYDKDFNNEADTPDNFQSRRPNTSFCFLDIRSPGLGDTAMYLCATSRYHLQELYNEQFFGPGTRLTVL.

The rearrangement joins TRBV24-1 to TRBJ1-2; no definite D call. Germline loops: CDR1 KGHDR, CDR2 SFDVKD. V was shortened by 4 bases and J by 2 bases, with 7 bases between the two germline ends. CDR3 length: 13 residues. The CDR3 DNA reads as TGTGCCACCAGTGACTTACAGAACTATGGCTACACCTTC. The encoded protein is CATSDLQNYGYTF.

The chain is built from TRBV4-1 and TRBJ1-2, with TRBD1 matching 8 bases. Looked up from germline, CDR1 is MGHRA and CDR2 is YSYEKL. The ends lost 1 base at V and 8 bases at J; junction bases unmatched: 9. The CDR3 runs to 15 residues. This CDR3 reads CASSQGFGQGRGYTF. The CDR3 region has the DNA TGCGCCAGCAGCCAAGGATTCGGACAGGGTAGGGGCTACACCTTC.

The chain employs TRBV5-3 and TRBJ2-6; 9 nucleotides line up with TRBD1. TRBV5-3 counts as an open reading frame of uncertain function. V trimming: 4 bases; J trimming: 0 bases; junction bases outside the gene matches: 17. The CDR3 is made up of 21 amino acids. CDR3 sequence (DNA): TGTGCCAGAAGCCGGACATCTCCCCGGACAGGGGTCCTCTCTGGGGCCAACGTCCTGACTTTC. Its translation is CARSRTSPRTGVLSGANVLTF.

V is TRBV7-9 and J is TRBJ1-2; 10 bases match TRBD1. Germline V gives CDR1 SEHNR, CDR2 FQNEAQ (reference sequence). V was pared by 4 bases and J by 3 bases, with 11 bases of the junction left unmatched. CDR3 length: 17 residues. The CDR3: CASSSLTGQGKDYGYTF. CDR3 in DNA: TGTGCCAGCAGCTCACTCACGGGACAGGGGAAAGACTATGGCTACACCTTC.

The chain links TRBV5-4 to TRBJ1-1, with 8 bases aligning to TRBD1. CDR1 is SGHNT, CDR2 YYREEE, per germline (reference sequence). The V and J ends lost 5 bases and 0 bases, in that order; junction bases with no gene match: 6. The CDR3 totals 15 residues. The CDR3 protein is CASRDRDRMNTEAFF. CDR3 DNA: TGTGCCAGCAGGGACAGGGACAGAATGAACACTGAAGCTTTCTTT.

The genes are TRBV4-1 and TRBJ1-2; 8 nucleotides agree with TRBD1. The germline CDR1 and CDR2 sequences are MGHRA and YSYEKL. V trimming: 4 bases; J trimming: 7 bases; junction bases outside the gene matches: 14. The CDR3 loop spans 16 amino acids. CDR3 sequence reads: CASSLLDRASVGGYTF. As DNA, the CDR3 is TGCGCCAGCAGCCTCCTGGACAGGGCCTCCGTTGGTGGCTACACCTTC.

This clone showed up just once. CDR3 nucleotides: TGCGCCAGCAGTCCCCCGGACAGGAGGACTAGCGGGAGAATTAGAGTAAAGGAGCTCTACGAGCAGTACTTC. It specifies CASSPPDRRTSGRIRVKELYEQYF. The J gene is TRBJ2-7, the V gene TRBV23-1, with TRBD2 matching 13 bases. TRBV23-1 is treated as an ORF (open reading frame) with a function not yet certain. The ends lost 4 bases at V and 3 bases at J; junction bases unmatched: 30. This CDR3 has 24 amino acids.

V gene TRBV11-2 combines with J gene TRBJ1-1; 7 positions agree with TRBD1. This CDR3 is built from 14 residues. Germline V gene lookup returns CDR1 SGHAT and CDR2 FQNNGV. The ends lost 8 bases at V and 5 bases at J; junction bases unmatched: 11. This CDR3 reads CASVPTGSGTEAFF. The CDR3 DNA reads TGTGCCAGCGTACCGACAGGGAGTGGGACTGAAGCTTTCTTT.

CDR3 region: CASSELGEGSNQPQHF. The DNA of the CDR3 is TGTGCCAGCAGTGAATTAGGGGAGGGGAGCAATCAGCCCCAGCATTTT. This rearrangement joins TRBV28 to TRBJ1-5; maybe TRBD1 (5 bases). This CDR3 has 16 amino acids. The germline CDR1 and CDR2 sequences are MDHEN and SYDVKM. V was pared by 5 bases and J by 1 base, with 15 bases between.

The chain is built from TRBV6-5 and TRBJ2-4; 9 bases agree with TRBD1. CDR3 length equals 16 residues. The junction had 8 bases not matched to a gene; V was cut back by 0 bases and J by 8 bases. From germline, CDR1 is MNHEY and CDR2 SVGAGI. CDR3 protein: CASSYSTGTGKDIQYF. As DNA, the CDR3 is TGTGCCAGCAGTTACTCGACCGGGACAGGGAAGGACATTCAGTACTTC.

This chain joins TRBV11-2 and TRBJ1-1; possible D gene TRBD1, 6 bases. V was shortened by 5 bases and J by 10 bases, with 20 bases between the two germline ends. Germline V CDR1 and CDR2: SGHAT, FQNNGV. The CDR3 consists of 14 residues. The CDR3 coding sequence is TGTGCCAGCAGCCCCACACAGGGCTTAGGACGAGCTTTCTTT. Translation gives CASSPTQGLGRAFF.

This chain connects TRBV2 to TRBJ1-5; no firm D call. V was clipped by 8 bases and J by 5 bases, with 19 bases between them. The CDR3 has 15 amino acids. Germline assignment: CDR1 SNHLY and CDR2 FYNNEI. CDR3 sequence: CASQIWEGGDQPQHF. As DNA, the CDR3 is TGTGCCAGCCAAATCTGGGAGGGAGGCGATCAGCCCCAGCATTTT. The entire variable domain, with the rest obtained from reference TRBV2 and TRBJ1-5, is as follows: EPEVTQTPSHQVTQMGQEVILRCVPISNHLYFYWYRQILGQKVEFLVSFYNNEISEKSEIFDDQFSVERPDGSNFTLKIRSTKLEDSAMYFCASQIWEGGDQPQHFGDGTRLSIL.

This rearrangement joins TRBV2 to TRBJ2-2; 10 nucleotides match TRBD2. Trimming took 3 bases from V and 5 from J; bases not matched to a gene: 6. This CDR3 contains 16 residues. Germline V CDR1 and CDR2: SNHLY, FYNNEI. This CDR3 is CASSDLAGVETGELFF. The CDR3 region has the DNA TGTGCCAGCAGTGATCTAGCGGGAGTGGAAACCGGGGAGCTGTTTTTT.